This TCR beta chain stems from a study of shared clonotypes between healthy human individuals. Turning to the study itself: Sampling drew on donors who were two women and a few men aged 18 to 49. The study's findings and limits: A few donors held roughly 5% of naive CD4 clonotypes in common.

V lost 1 base to trimming and J lost 4 bases, with 13 bases between them. The CDR3 contains 16 residues. Germline V gene data show CDR1 as SGHNT and CDR2 as YENEEA. Donors were healthy HIV-negative adults without recently reported acute infections or vaccinations. From CD4+ cells came CD45RA+ naive and CD45RA-negative memory subsets. As regards this clone: What it binds is unknown.

Only in-frame clones appear in the TCRdb table, and some are missing; sequencing was by immunoSEQ multiplex PCR. Of roughly 1.5 million clones listed, nearly 99% were seen once; the top ten hold roughly 0.45%. The origin of this receptor is a man aged 30-40 years in good health. The material sequenced was naive CD4+ T cells sorted from blood. Specified subset: CD45RA+ positively selected. V usage is TRBV11-3 and J usage is TRBJ2-2, with a tentative D call TRBD1 (7 bases). CDR3 nucleotides: TGTGCCAGCAGCTTAGCTTCAGGGGGGACCACCGGGGAGCTGTTTTTT. Translating gives CASSLASGGTTGELFF.